This T cell receptor (beta chain) was sequenced for a study of T cells after yellow fever vaccination. Points from the study as a whole: Peaking on day 5 versus 15, the secondary response was faster but weaker. Subsequent booster samples again held most clones from primary vaccination (under 98% CD4, just under 90% CD8). Clonotype sharing between CD4 and CD8 compartments was small.

5'RACE template switching generated TCR cDNA, adding a universal primer site and UMIs. TCRdb fed the 5' RACE reads into MiXCR, producing one record per CDR3 protein. The sample lists under 500,000 distinct CDR3 sequences; around 19% were seen once. This clonotype was detected only a few times. What it binds is unknown. The CDR3 is made up of 15 amino acids. Germline V CDR1 and CDR2: MNHNS, SASEGT. The V gene lost 7 bases and the J gene lost 6 bases, with 19 bases spanning the gap. The TCR comes from a man aged 18 to 30 who received the YFV17D yellow fever vaccine. This specimen was PBMCs, taken before the yellow fever booster vaccination. This rearrangement joins TRBV6-1 to TRBJ1-5; possible D gene TRBD1, 5 bases. The CDR3 loop reads CASTLLRDDLQPQHF. The CDR3 DNA follows: TGTGCCAGCACCCTTTTGAGGGACGACCTTCAGCCCCAGCATTTT.